This TCR beta chain stems from a study of chemoradiotherapy in HPV16-positive cancers. The V gene's germline CDR1 is SEHNR and CDR2 FQNEAQ (reference sequence). This CDR3 comprises 13 residues. Trimming at V came to 6 bases and at J to 3 bases, leaving 2 bases not matched to a gene. Sequencing was performed with immunoSEQ multiplex PCR; in TCRdb, only in-frame clones are kept and a portion is missing. The sample has 5,500 to 6,000 clones, 84% seen once. Specimen: tumor tissue, collected from a patient who underwent chemoradiotherapy. This sequence joins TRBV7-9 and TRBJ2-1; TRBD2 aligns across 7 bases. This receptor was identified in a human donor with HPV-associated anogenital cancer. This CDR3 is CASRPGGYNEQFF. The CDR3 nucleotides read TGTGCCAGCAGACCGGGGGGCTACAATGAGCAGTTCTTC.